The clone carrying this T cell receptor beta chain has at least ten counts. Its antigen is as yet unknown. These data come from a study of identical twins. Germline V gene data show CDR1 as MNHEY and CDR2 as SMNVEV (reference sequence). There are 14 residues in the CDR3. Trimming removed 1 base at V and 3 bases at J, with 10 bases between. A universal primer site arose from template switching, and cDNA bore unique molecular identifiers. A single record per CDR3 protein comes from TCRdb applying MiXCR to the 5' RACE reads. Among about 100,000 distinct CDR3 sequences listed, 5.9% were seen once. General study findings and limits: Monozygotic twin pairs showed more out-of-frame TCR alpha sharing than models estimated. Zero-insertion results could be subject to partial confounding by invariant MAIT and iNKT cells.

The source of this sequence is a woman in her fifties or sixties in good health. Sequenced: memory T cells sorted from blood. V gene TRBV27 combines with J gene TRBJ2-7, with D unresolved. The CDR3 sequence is CASSLLGAGYEQYF. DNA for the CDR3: TGTGCCAGCAGTTTATTGGGTGCTGGCTACGAGCAGTACTTC.